This T cell receptor (beta chain) emerged from a study of T cell responses to AZD1222 COVID-19 vaccine. Study-wide findings and caveats: The CD4 TCRs associated with vaccination extended across spike and predominated at 160-218 and 743-854. The donor cohort was predominantly white British with a female majority, and clonal diversity may have been underestimated. At baseline, just 5 or 6 AZD1222 recipients tested seropositive.

Generated by immunoSEQ multiplex PCR, the TCRdb table keeps only in-frame clones and is missing some. Of roughly 130,000 clones in the sample, 80% to 95% were seen once. A remark on this clone: Its target is unknown.

The clonotype originates from an adult who received the AZD1222 COVID-19 vaccine. The material sequenced was peripheral blood, taken 28 days after the second AZD1222 dose.

The CDR3 sequence: CASNPGQGVPDTQYF. CDR3 coding DNA: TGTGCCAGCAACCCGGGACAGGGAGTCCCAGATACGCAGTATTTT. The V and J genes are TRBV7-3 and TRBJ2-3, with 9 bases identical to TRBD1. Looked up from germline, CDR1 is SGHTA and CDR2 is FQGTGA. The CDR3 is made up of 15 amino acids. V lost 7 bases and J lost 4; bases outside the gene matches: 9.